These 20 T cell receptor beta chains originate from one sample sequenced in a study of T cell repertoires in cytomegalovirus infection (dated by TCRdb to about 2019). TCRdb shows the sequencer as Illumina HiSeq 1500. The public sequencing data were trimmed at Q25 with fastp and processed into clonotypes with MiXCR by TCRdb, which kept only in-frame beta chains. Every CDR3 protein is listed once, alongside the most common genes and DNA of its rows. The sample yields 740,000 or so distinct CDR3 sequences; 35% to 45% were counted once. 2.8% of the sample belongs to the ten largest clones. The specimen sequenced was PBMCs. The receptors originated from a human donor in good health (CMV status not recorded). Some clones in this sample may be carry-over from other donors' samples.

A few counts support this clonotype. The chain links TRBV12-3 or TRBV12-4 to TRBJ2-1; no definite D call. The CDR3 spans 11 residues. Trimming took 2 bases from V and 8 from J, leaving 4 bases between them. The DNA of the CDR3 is TGTGCCAGCAGTTTACCCCATGAGCAGTTCTTC. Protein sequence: CASSLPHEQFF.

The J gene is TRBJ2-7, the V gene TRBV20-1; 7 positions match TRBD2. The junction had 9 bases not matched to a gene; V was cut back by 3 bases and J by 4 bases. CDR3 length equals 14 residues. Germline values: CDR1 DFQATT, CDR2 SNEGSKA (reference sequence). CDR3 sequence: CSASLLSGVYEQYF. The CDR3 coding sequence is TGCAGTGCTAGCTTACTGAGCGGGGTTTACGAGCAGTACTTC.

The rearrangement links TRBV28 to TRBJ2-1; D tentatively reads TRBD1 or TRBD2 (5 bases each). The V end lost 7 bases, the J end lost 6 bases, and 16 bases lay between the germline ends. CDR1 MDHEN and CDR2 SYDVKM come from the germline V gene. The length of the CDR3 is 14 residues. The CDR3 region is CASTSMGPPNEQFF. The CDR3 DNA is TGTGCCAGCACTTCAATGGGACCTCCCAATGAGCAGTTCTTC. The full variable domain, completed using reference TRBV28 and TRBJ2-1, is DVKVTQSSRYLVKRTGEKVFLECVQDMDHENMFWYRQDPGLGLRLIYFSYDVKMKEKGDIPEGYSVSREKKERFSLILESASTNQTSMYLCASTSMGPPNEQFFGPGTRLTVL.

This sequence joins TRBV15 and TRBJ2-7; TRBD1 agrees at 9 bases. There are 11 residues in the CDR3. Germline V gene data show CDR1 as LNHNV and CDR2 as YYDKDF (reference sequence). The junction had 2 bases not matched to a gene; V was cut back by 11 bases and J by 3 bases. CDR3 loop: CAAGQGYEQYF. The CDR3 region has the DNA TGTGCCGCGGGACAGGGCTACGAGCAGTACTTC.

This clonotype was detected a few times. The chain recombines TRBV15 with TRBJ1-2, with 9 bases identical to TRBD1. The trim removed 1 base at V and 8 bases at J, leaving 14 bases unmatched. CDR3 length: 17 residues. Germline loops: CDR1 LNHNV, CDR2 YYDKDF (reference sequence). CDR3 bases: TGTGCCACCAGCAGAGTCGGGGACAGGGTGTATGGAGGCGGCTACACCTTC. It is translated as CATSRVGDRVYGGGYTF.

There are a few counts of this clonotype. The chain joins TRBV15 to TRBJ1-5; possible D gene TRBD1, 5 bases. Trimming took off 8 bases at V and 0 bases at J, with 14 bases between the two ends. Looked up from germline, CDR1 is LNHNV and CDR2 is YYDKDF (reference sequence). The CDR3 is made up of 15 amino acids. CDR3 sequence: CATSRDGYSNQPQHF. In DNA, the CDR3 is TGTGCCACCTCGAGGGACGGATATAGCAATCAGCCCCAGCATTTT.

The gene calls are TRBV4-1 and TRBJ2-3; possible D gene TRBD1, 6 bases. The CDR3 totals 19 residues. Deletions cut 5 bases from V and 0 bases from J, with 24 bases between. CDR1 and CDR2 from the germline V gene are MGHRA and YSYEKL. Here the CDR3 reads CASSKHPWTALFSTDTQYF. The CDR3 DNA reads TGCGCCAGCAGCAAACACCCGTGGACAGCGCTGTTTAGCACAGATACGCAGTATTTT.

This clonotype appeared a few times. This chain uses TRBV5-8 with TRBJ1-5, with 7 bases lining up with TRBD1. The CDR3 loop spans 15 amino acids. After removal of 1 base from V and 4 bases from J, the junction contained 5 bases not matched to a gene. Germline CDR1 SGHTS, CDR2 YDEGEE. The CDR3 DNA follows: TGTGCCAGCAGCTTGCCTTTCAGGGGGAATCAGCCCCAGCATTTT. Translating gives CASSLPFRGNQPQHF.

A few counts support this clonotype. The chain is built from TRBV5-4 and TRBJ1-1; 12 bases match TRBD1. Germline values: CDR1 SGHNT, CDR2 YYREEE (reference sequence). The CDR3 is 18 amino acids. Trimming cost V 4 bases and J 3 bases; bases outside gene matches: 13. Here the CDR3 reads CASSAGTGGLSRDTEAFF. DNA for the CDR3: TGTGCCAGCAGCGCAGGGACAGGGGGCCTCAGCCGGGACACTGAAGCTTTCTTT.

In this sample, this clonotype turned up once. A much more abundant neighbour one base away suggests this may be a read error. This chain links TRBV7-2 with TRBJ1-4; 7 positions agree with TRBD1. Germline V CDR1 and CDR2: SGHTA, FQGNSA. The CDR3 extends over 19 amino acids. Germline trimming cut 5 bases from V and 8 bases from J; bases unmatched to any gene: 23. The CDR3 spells CASSARKLKGARWKEKLFF. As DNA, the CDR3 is TGTGCCAGCAGCGCGCGAAAACTCAAGGGGGCGCGATGGAAAGAAAAACTGTTTTTT. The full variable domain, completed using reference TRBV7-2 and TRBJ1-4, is GAGVSQSPSNKVTEKGKDVELRCDPISGHTALYWYRQSLGQGLEFLIYFQGNSAPDKSGLPSDRFSAERTGGSVSTLTIQRTQQEDSAVYLCASSARKLKGARWKEKLFFGSGTQLSVL.

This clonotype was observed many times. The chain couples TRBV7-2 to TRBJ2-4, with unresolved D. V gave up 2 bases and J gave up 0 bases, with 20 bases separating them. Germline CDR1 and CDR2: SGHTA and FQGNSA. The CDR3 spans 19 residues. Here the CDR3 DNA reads TGTGCCAGCAGCTTATATCCCCCTCGTAGCCTAGGAGCCAAAAACATTCAGTACTTC. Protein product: CASSLYPPRSLGAKNIQYF.

The CDR3 coding sequence is TGTGCCAGCAGTCCCAACGACGGGGGGGATGAGCAGTTCTTC. Translating gives CASSPNDGGDEQFF. The gene calls are TRBV28 and TRBJ2-1; TRBD2 aligns across 8 bases. The CDR3 contains 14 residues. V lost 5 bases, J lost 8 bases, and 8 bases stayed unmatched. CDR1 and CDR2 from the germline V gene are MDHEN and SYDVKM.

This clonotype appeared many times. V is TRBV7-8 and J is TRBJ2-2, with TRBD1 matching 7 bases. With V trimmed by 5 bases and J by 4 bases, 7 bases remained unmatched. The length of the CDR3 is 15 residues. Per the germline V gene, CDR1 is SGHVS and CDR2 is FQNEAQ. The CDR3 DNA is TGTGCCAGCAGCCCCGGGACAGTATTCACCGGGGAGCTGTTTTTT. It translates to CASSPGTVFTGELFF.

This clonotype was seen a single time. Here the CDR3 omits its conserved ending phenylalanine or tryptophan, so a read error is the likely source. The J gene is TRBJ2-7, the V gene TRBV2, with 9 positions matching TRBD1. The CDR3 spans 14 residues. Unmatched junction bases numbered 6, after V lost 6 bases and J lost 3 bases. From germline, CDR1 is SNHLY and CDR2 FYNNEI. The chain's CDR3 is CASRQGQGIYEQYL. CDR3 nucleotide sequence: TGTGCCAGCAGGCAAGGACAGGGGATCTACGAGCAGTACTTA.

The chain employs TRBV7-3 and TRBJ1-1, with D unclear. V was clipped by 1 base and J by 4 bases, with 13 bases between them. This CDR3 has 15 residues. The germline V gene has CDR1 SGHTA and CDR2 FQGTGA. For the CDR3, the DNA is TGTGCCAGCAGCTTAAGTGGAGGGCTGGGCACTGAAGCTTTCTTT. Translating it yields CASSLSGGLGTEAFF.

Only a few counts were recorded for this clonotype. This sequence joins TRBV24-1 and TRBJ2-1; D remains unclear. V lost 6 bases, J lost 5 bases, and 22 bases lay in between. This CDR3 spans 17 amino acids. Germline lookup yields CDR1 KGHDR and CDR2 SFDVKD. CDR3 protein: CATSRFVPSTPHNEQFF. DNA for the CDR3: TGTGCCACCAGTCGCTTTGTTCCCAGTACCCCCCACAATGAGCAGTTCTTC.

The DNA for the CDR3 is TGTGCCAGCTCACCATCGACAAAGAACACTGAAGCTTTCTTT. It yields the protein CASSPSTKNTEAFF. The rearrangement links TRBV18 to TRBJ1-1; D call uncertain. V was trimmed by 2 bases and J by 1 base, leaving 8 bases between them. This CDR3 is built from 14 residues. Looked up from germline, CDR1 is KGHSH and CDR2 is LQKENI. Variable domain in full (rest from reference TRBV18 and TRBJ1-1): NAGVMQNPRHLVRRRGQEARLRCSPMKGHSHVYWYRQLPEEGLKFMVYLQKENIIDESGMPKERFSAEFPKEGPSILRIQQVVRGDSAAYFCASSPSTKNTEAFFGQGTRLTVV.

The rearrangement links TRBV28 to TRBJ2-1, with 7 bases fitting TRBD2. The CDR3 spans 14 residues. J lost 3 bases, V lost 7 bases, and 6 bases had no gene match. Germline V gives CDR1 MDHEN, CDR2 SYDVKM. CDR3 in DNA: TGTGCCAGCACCTCCGGGACTAACTACAATGAGCAGTTCTTC. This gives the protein CASTSGTNYNEQFF.

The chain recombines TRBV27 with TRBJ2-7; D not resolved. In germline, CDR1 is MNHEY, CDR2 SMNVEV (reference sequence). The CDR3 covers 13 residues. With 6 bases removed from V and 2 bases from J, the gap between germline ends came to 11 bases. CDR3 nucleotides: TGTGCCAGCAGGTCGGTTGTCACCTACGAGCAGTACTTC. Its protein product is CASRSVVTYEQYF.

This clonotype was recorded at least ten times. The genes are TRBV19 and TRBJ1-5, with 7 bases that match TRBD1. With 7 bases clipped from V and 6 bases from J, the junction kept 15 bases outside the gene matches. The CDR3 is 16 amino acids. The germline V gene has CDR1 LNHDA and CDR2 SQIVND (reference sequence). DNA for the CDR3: TGTGCCAGTACCAGGGGGGGCAGGGAGGGCACTCAGCCCCAGCATTTT. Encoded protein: CASTRGGREGTQPQHF. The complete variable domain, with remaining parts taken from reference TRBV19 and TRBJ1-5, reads DGGITQSPKYLFRKEGQNVTLSCEQNLNHDAMYWYRQDPGQGLRLIYYSQIVNDFQKGDIAEGYSVSREKKESFPLTVTSAQKNPTAFYLCASTRGGREGTQPQHFGDGTRLSIL.